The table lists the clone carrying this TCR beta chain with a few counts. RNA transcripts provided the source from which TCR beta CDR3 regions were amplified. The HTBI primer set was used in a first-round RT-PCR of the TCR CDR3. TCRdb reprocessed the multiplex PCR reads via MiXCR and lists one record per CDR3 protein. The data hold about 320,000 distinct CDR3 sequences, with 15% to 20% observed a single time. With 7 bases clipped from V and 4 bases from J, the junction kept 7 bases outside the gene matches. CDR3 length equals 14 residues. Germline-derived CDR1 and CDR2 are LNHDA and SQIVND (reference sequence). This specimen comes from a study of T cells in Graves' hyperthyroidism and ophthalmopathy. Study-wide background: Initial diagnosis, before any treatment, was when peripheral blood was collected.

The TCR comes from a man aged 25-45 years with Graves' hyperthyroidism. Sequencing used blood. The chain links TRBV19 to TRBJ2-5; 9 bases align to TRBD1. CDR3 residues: CASTDRGGGETQYF. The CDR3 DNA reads TGTGCCAGTACGGACAGGGGAGGCGGAGAGACCCAGTACTTC.